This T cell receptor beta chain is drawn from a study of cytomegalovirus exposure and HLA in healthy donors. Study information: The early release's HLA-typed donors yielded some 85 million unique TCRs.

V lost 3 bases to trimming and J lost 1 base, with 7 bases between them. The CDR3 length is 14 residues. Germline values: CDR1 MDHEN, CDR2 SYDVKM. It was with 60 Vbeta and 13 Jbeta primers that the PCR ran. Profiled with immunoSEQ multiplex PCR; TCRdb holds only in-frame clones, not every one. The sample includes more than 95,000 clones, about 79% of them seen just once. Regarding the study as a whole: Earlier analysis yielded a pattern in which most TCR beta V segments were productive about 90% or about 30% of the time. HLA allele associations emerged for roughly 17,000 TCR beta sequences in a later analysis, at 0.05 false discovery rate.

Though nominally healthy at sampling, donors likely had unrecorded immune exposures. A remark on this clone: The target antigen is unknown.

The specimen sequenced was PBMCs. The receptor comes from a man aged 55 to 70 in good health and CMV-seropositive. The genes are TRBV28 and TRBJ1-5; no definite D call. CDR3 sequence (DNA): TGTGCCAGCAGTTTGGTGGGCAGCAATCAGCCCCAGCATTTT. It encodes CASSLVGSNQPQHF.